One and the same sample provided the 18 T cell receptor beta chains below, sequenced in a study of spatial heterogeneity in lung cancer. TCRdb independently ran MiXCR on the 5' RACE reads; one entry per CDR3 protein. Of around 87,000 distinct CDR3 sequences listed, less than 15% are singletons. This sample's time point: sample taken at primary tumor resection. The sample consisted of PBMCs, taken at surgery. All receptors come from a male donor with early-stage non-small cell lung cancer.

This clonotype was recorded a few times. The chain links TRBV7-3 to TRBJ1-2, with a possible D match to TRBD1 (6 bases). This CDR3 is 13 amino acids long. Deletions cut 2 bases from V and 8 bases from J, with 12 bases between. The germline CDR1 and CDR2 sequences are SGHTA and FQGTGA. The CDR3 reads CASSLQGIEGYTF. CDR3 DNA: TGTGCCAGCAGCTTACAGGGGATTGAAGGCTACACCTTC.

This clonotype came up a few times. This chain connects TRBV27 to TRBJ2-3; D is unresolved. This CDR3 has 13 amino acids. V was clipped by 5 bases and J by 2 bases, with 8 bases between them. Germline V gene sequence: CDR1 MNHEY, CDR2 SMNVEV (reference sequence). The CDR3 spells CASSTAFTDTQYF. The CDR3 region has the DNA TGTGCCAGCAGTACAGCGTTCACAGATACGCAGTATTTT.

V and J are TRBV27 and TRBJ1-2; possible D gene TRBD1, 6 bases. Trimming shortened V by 6 bases and J by 1 base, and 18 bases separated the two germline ends. There are 16 residues in the CDR3. Germline values: CDR1 MNHEY, CDR2 SMNVEV (reference sequence). CDR3 DNA: TGTGCCAGCAGCCAATTTCGGGACACCTTTAACTATGGCTACACCTTC. Residues: CASSQFRDTFNYGYTF.

J is TRBJ1-5 and V is TRBV20-1; the D gene is possibly TRBD1 (5 bases). Germline V CDR1 and CDR2: DFQATT, SNEGSKA (reference sequence). The CDR3 is 15 residues long. V was pared by 3 bases and J by 1 base, with 13 bases between. The CDR3 loop is CSARGGGWSNQPQHF. CDR3 nucleotide sequence: TGCAGTGCTAGGGGGGGTGGCTGGAGCAATCAGCCCCAGCATTTT.

In this sample, this clonotype turned up many times. V gene TRBV3-1 combines with J gene TRBJ2-7; 13 bases agree with TRBD2. J was trimmed by 3 bases and V by 4 bases; bases with no gene match: 9. The CDR3 length is 17 residues. Germline loops: CDR1 LGHDT, CDR2 YNNKEL (reference sequence). CDR3 in DNA: TGTGCCAGCAGCCTCGGACTAGCGGGGGACCCCCGCTACGAGCAGTACTTC. Amino acids: CASSLGLAGDPRYEQYF.

The rearrangement joins TRBV20-1 to TRBJ2-3; 7 nucleotides align to TRBD2. The germline V gene encodes CDR1 DFQATT and CDR2 SNEGSKA (reference sequence). After removal of 5 bases from V and 2 bases from J, the junction contained 7 bases not matched to a gene. This CDR3 contains 14 residues. The DNA of the CDR3 is TGCAGTGCTCAGACTAGCAGCTTCACAGATACGCAGTATTTT. It is translated as CSAQTSSFTDTQYF.

Ten or more counts support this clonotype. The chain employs TRBV29-1 and TRBJ1-1, with 7 bases matching TRBD1. The junction had 9 bases not matched to a gene; V was cut back by 6 bases and J by 5 bases. CDR1 and CDR2 (germline): SQVTM, ANQGSEA. CDR3 length equals 13 residues. In nucleotides, the CDR3 is TGCAGCGTGCGACAGGGCGAGGGGACTGAAGCTTTCTTT. Translation gives CSVRQGEGTEAFF.

The chain recombines TRBV6-2 or TRBV6-3 with TRBJ2-1; 10 bases agree with TRBD1. Trimming cost V 2 bases and J 8 bases; bases outside gene matches: 9. The germline V gene encodes CDR1 MNHEY and CDR2 SVGEGT. This CDR3 contains 16 residues. The CDR3 DNA is TGTGCCAGCAGTTACGGGACAGGGGTTGGTTTGGATGAGCAGTTCTTC. Protein product: CASSYGTGVGLDEQFF.

This clonotype was seen a few times. The V and J genes are TRBV2 and TRBJ2-5, with 10 bases aligning to TRBD1. The J segment lost 3 bases and the V segment lost 8 bases, leaving 3 bases of the junction unmatched. The CDR3 spans 13 residues. In germline, CDR1 is SNHLY, CDR2 FYNNEI. This CDR3 reads CASWDRGKETQYF. The CDR3 DNA is TGTGCCAGCTGGGACAGGGGAAAAGAGACCCAGTACTTC. Using reference TRBV2 and TRBJ2-5 for the parts outside the CDR3, the full variable domain is EPEVTQTPSHQVTQMGQEVILRCVPISNHLYFYWYRQILGQKVEFLVSFYNNEISEKSEIFDDQFSVERPDGSNFTLKIRSTKLEDSAMYFCASWDRGKETQYFGPGTRLLVL.

This clonotype was counted a few times. The chain carries TRBV12-3 or TRBV12-4 and TRBJ1-1; D is unresolved. The CDR3 spans 14 residues. Trimming left V 5 bases short and J 7 bases short, with 17 bases between. This CDR3 is CASSPWAGVNEAFF. Written as DNA, the CDR3 is TGTGCCAGCAGTCCTTGGGCCGGGGTAAATGAAGCTTTCTTT.

This clonotype was seen more than once but under ten times. The V gene is TRBV19, the J gene TRBJ1-6, with 7 bases that match TRBD1. Unmatched junction bases numbered 5, after V lost 5 bases and J lost 7 bases. Germline CDR1 and CDR2: LNHDA and SQIVND (reference sequence). The CDR3 consists of 14 residues. CDR3 nucleotides: TGTGCCAGTAGTCGGGACAGCAGAAATTCACCCCTCCACTTT. This gives the protein CASSRDSRNSPLHF.

This clonotype was counted only a few times. J is TRBJ2-4 and V is TRBV7-2, with D perhaps matching TRBD2 (5 bases). Germline CDR1 and CDR2: SGHTA and FQGNSA. The V gene lost 1 base and the J gene lost 0 bases, with 13 bases spanning the gap. The CDR3 loop spans 17 amino acids. DNA of the CDR3: TGTGCCAGCAGCTTAGTGGCTAGCCACTTAGCCAAAAACATTCAGTACTTC. Translation gives CASSLVASHLAKNIQYF. Using reference TRBV7-2 and TRBJ2-4 for the parts outside the CDR3, the full variable domain is GAGVSQSPSNKVTEKGKDVELRCDPISGHTALYWYRQSLGQGLEFLIYFQGNSAPDKSGLPSDRFSAERTGGSVSTLTIQRTQQEDSAVYLCASSLVASHLAKNIQYFGAGTRLSVL.

This clonotype occurred many times. V is TRBV28 and J is TRBJ2-7; 8 positions match TRBD2. J gave up 2 bases and V 8 bases, and 11 bases lay outside the gene matches. The CDR3 runs 15 residues. CDR1 is MDHEN, CDR2 SYDVKM, per germline. DNA of the CDR3: TGTGCCAGCGAATATGAAGCGGGAGAAACCTACGAGCAGTACTTC. This translates into CASEYEAGETYEQYF.

V gene TRBV6-2 or TRBV6-3 combines with J gene TRBJ1-3; D is undetermined. Germline loops: CDR1 MNHEY, CDR2 SVGEGT. The CDR3 consists of 15 residues. V was trimmed by 7 bases and J by 0 bases, leaving 13 bases between them. The CDR3 DNA is TGTGCCAGCATAGGGAAGCGAAGCTCTGGAAACACCATATATTTT. Its protein is CASIGKRSSGNTIYF.

The chain combines TRBV7-9 with TRBJ1-4, with no clear D. Per the germline V gene, CDR1 is SEHNR and CDR2 is FQNEAQ (reference sequence). The CDR3 is made up of 15 amino acids. The V end lost 5 bases, the J end lost 3 bases, and 13 bases lay between the germline ends. CDR3 in amino acids: CASSPTGLANEKLFF. CDR3 bases: TGTGCCAGCAGCCCCACCGGGTTAGCTAATGAAAAACTGTTTTTT.

This clonotype was observed a handful of times. The chain carries TRBV5-4 and TRBJ2-1; no definite D call. This CDR3 comprises 12 residues. CDR1 and CDR2 (germline): SGHNT, YYREEE (reference sequence). The V end lost 2 bases, the J end lost 7 bases, and 7 bases lay between the germline ends. The CDR3, as DNA: TGTGCCAGCAGCTTTCTCCGGAATGAGCAGTTCTTC. Its protein is CASSFLRNEQFF.

This clonotype was detected ten times or more. The chain combines TRBV4-1 with TRBJ2-5, with 9 bases matching TRBD1. J lost 2 bases, V lost 5 bases, and 12 bases had no gene match. The CDR3 loop spans 17 amino acids. The germline V gene encodes CDR1 MGHRA and CDR2 YSYEKL. The CDR3 bases are TGCGCCAGCAGCGTCGGGACAGGGTTCAGTAGGCAAGAGACCCAGTACTTC. Protein product: CASSVGTGFSRQETQYF.

This clonotype was observed a few times. The CDR3 DNA reads TGCAGTGGGAACAGGGGCCAAGAGACCCAGTACTTC. The encoded protein is CSGNRGQETQYF. The chain combines TRBV20-1 with TRBJ2-5; 7 bases are shared with TRBD1. CDR1 DFQATT and CDR2 SNEGSKA come from the germline V gene (reference sequence). The ends lost 7 bases at V and 1 base at J; junction bases unmatched: 3. There are 12 residues in the CDR3.